This is a list of T cell receptor beta chains from one sample in a study of blood T cell repertoires in COVID-19. The repertoire was sequenced with immunoSEQ multiplex PCR; TCRdb's copy has only in-frame clones and lacks some. The sample lists about 370,000 clones, over 75% occurring once. Sequenced: PBMCs or T cells enriched from blood (not recorded which). These receptor sequences come from a man aged 18 to 35 who had recovered from COVID-19. The CDR3 runs from the conserved cysteine through the conserved F or W. Fields, in order: clone size, D gene, V gene, J gene, CDR3 protein, CDR3 DNA. A D gene is named only where the DNA matches it firmly. The size field is filled for only some rows; it gives once, few, many or a size class.

NA,NA,TRBV27,TRBJ1-5,CASSSGRGIQPQHF,TGTGCCAGCAGTTCCGGCAGGGGCATTCAGCCCCAGCATTTT
NA,NA,TRBV6-6,TRBJ2-5,CASTGQETQYF,TGTGCCAGCACGGGCCAAGAGACCCAGTACTTC
NA,TRBD1,TRBV7-2,TRBJ2-3,CASSLAGTGRTDTQYF,TGTGCCAGCAGCTTAGCGGGGACAGGGAGGACAGATACGCAGTATTTT
once,NA,TRBV27,TRBJ1-5,CASSSQGTGNQPQHF,TGTGCCAGCAGTTCACAGGGTACGGGCAATCAGCCCCAGCATTTT
NA,TRBD1,TRBV25-1,TRBJ1-4,CASRTGGSANEKLFF,TGTGCCTCGCGGACAGGGGGGTCAGCTAATGAAAAACTGTTTTTT
NA,TRBD1,TRBV19,TRBJ1-1,CATAPWGTGVTEAFF,TGTGCCACAGCCCCCTGGGGGACAGGGGTGACTGAAGCTTTCTTT
NA,TRBD1,TRBV6-5,TRBJ1-1,CASSPRGRNTEAFF,TGTGCCAGCAGTCCCAGGGGGCGGAACACTGAAGCTTTCTTT
NA,NA,TRBV7-8,TRBJ2-7,CASSLDRNYEQYF,TGTGCCAGCAGCTTAGACAGAAACTACGAGCAGTACTTC
NA,NA,TRBV11-2,TRBJ2-3,CASSGGRGADTQYF,TGTGCCAGCAGCGGAGGGAGGGGGGCAGATACGCAGTATTTT
NA,NA,TRBV12-3/TRBV12-4,TRBJ2-5,CASSFVSGETQYF,TGTGCCAGCAGTTTTGTGAGCGGCGAGACCCAGTACTTC
few,NA,TRBV2,TRBJ1-5,CASSERFNQPQHF,TGTGCCAGCAGTGAGAGGTTCAATCAGCCCCAGCATTTT
NA,NA,TRBV30,TRBJ1-1,CAWTPPRGEAFF,TGTGCCTGGACCCCGCCCCGGGGTGAAGCTTTCTTT
once,NA,TRBV12-2,TRBJ1-2,CASRLAAGLVSGHYGYTF,TGTGCAAGTCGCTTAGCCGCCGGCCTTGTATCAGGGCACTATGGCTACACCTTC
NA,NA,TRBV7-2,TRBJ1-1,CASTFGRGSEAFF,TGTGCCAGCACCTTTGGCCGCGGCTCTGAAGCTTTCTTT
NA,NA,TRBV3-1/TRBV3-2,TRBJ1-2,CASSQDAGAYGYTF,TGTGCCAGCAGCCAAGATGCAGGGGCCTATGGCTACACCTTC
NA,TRBD2,TRBV19,TRBJ2-7,CASSSRTRSREQYF,TGTGCCAGTAGTTCCCGGACTAGATCGCGCGAGCAGTACTTC
NA,NA,TRBV9,TRBJ1-1,CASSVNTDYNTEAFF,TGTGCCAGCAGCGTAAACACAGACTACAACACTGAAGCTTTCTTT
once,NA,TRBV14,TRBJ1-2,CASSSWDTPHGYTF,TGTGCCAGCAGCTCCTGGGACACCCCGCATGGCTACACCTTC
NA,NA,TRBV6-2/TRBV6-3,TRBJ2-2,CASSYEGLRPNTGELFF,TGTGCCAGCAGTTACGAAGGACTAAGACCCAACACCGGGGAGCTGTTTTTT
NA,NA,TRBV28,TRBJ2-6,CASSLEGSGGANVLTF,TGTGCCAGCAGTTTGGAGGGTTCTGGTGGGGCCAACGTCCTGACTTTC
NA,NA,TRBV4-1,TRBJ2-7,CASRSVSPVPYEQYF,TGCGCCAGCAGATCCGTCTCACCGGTACCCTACGAGCAGTACTTC
NA,TRBD1,TRBV5-1,TRBJ1-1,CASSLADRVGTEAFF,TGCGCCAGCAGCTTGGCCGACAGGGTAGGCACTGAAGCTTTCTTT
NA,NA,TRBV4-2,TRBJ2-2,CASHLGGPNTGELFF,TGTGCCAGCCACCTGGGGGGACCGAACACCGGGGAGCTGTTTTTT
NA,TRBD1,TRBV7-3,TRBJ1-1,CASSGGQGRGTEAFF,TGTGCCAGCAGCGGGGGACAGGGACGCGGGACTGAAGCTTTCTTT
few,TRBD2,TRBV5-8,TRBJ2-1,CASSFIAGGTVSDNEQFF,TGTGCCAGCAGCTTTATAGCGGGAGGGACCGTGAGCGACAATGAGCAGTTCTTC
NA,NA,TRBV11-2,TRBJ2-1,CASSTVTGKREQFF,TGTGCCAGCAGCACCGTCACAGGGAAGCGTGAGCAGTTCTTC
NA,TRBD1,TRBV3-1/TRBV3-2,TRBJ1-1,CASSRGTGHTEAFF,TGTGCCAGCAGCCGAGGGACAGGACACACTGAAGCTTTCTTT
NA,NA,TRBV6-2/TRBV6-3,TRBJ1-2,CASSSEQRGSRVHGYTF,TGTGCCAGCAGTAGCGAACAACGGGGAAGTAGGGTACATGGCTACACCTTC
NA,TRBD2,TRBV27,TRBJ2-1,CASSSLAGTYNEQFF,TGTGCCAGCAGTTCCCTAGCGGGGACTTACAATGAGCAGTTCTTC
NA,NA,TRBV5-1,TRBJ1-6,CASSLPGEDNSPLHF,TGCGCCAGCAGCCTCCCGGGGGAAGATAATTCACCCCTCCACTTT
NA,NA,TRBV2,TRBJ2-5,CASSGGGNARETQYF,TGTGCCAGCAGTGGAGGCGGGAACGCTCGAGAGACCCAGTACTTC
NA,NA,TRBV3-1/TRBV3-2,TRBJ1-1,CASSRRGWANPGTEAFF,TGTGCCAGCAGCCGCCGAGGGTGGGCTAATCCGGGCACTGAAGCTTTCTTT
NA,TRBD1,TRBV15,TRBJ2-7,CATSREGTGSYEQYF,TGTGCCACCAGCAGAGAAGGGACAGGCTCCTACGAGCAGTACTTC
NA,NA,TRBV6-5,TRBJ2-1,CASSSKDSSSYNEQFF,TGTGCCAGCAGTTCGAAGGACTCAAGCTCCTACAATGAGCAGTTCTTC
NA,TRBD1,TRBV4-2,TRBJ1-2,CASSLGTGKIPYGYTF,TGTGCCAGCAGCCTTGGGACAGGAAAAATACCCTATGGCTACACCTTC